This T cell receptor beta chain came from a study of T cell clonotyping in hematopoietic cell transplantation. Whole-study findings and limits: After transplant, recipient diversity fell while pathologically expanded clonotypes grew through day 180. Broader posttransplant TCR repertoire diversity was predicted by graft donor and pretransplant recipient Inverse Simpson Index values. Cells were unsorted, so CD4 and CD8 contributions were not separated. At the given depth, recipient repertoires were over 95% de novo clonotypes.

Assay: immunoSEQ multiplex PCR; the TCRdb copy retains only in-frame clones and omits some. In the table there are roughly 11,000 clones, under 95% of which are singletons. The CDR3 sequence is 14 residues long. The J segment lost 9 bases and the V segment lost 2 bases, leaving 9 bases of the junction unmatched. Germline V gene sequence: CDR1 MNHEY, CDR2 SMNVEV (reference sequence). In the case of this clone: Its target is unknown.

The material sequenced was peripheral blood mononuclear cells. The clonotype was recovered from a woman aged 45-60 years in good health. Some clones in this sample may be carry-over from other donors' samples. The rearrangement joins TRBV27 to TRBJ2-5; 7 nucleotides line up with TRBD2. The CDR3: CASSLMGRGGAQYF. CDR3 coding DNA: TGTGCCAGCAGTTTAATGGGACGTGGGGGGGCCCAGTACTTC.